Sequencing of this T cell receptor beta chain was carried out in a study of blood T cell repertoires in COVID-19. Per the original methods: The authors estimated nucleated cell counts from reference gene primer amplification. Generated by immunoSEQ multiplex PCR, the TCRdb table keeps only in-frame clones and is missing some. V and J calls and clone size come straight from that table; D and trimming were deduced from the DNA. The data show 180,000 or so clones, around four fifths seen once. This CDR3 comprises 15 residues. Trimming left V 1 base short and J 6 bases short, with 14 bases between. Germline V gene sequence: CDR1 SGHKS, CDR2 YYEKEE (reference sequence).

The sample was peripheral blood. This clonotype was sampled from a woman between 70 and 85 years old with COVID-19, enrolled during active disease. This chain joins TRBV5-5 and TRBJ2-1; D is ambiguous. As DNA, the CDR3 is TGTGCCAGCAGCTTGTCCAGGATAGAAGGCAATGAGCAGTTCTTC. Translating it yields CASSLSRIEGNEQFF.